The sequence of this T cell receptor (beta chain) was determined in a study of CXCR3-negative and CXCR3-positive naive CD8 T cells. Findings and limits, study-wide: It was found that naive subsets had comparable surface CD5, and TCR strength was inferred from TRB CDR3 properties.

About this clonotype: Its specificity is unknown.

CDR1 is SQVTM and CDR2 is ANQGSEA in the germline V gene. CDR3 length: 15 amino acids. The authors made the TRB cDNA libraries by 5' RACE using UMI labels. From the 5' RACE reads, TCRdb lists one entry per CDR3 protein and no DNA. The table for this sample gives about 53,000 distinct CDR3 sequences. The sample taken for sequencing was naive CXCR3- CD8+ T cells from blood. The subset denotes: CD45RO-CCR7+CD27+CD95- naive CD8+ T cells lacking CXCR3 (TNR3-). The rearrangement joins TRBV29-1 to TRBJ2-2; lacking DNA, the TRBD2 call made by TCRdb goes unchecked. This clonotype was obtained from a human donor in good health. Some clones in this sample may be carry-over from other donors' samples. The CDR3 spells CSVEKGGRNTGELFF.